These 10 T cell receptor beta chains originate from one sample sequenced in a study of blood T cells in healthy people across ages. Next came a second PCR, run for 7 to 11 cycles, which used a sample-barcoded 5' primer along with a J-beta primer mix. TCRdb passed the 5' RACE reads through MiXCR, listing each CDR3 protein once. The data show 850,000 to 950,000 distinct CDR3 sequences, with 29% seen just once and roughly 17% held by the top ten. Material: blood. The receptors here all came from a woman older than 75 in good health.

This clonotype turned up a few times. The chain combines TRBV7-2 with TRBJ1-1, with D tentatively TRBD1 (6 bases). The germline CDR1 and CDR2 sequences are SGHTA and FQGNSA. This CDR3 comprises 14 residues. V was clipped by 7 bases and J by 2 bases, with 14 bases between them. The CDR3 sequence is CASTQGTPNTEAFF. The CDR3 coding sequence is TGTGCCAGCACCCAGGGGACACCAAACACTGAAGCTTTCTTT.

Remarks on this clonotype: A clone one base away is much larger, so this may be a read error. The rearrangement uses TRBV6-2 or TRBV6-3 and TRBJ2-7; D tentatively reads TRBD1 or TRBD2 (5 bases each). CDR3 size: 13 residues. Germline loops: CDR1 MNHEY, CDR2 SVGEGT. V lost 5 bases and J lost 7, with 15 bases in between. In nucleotides, the CDR3 is TGTGCCAGCAGTCCTCTTTGGGGGAATGAGCAGTACTTC. Protein: CASSPLWGNEQYF.

This clonotype has only a few counts. The chain recombines TRBV18 with TRBJ2-7; the D gene is possibly TRBD1 (5 bases). The germline CDR1 and CDR2 sequences are KGHSH and LQKENI. The CDR3 runs to 13 residues. V lost 2 bases to trimming and J lost 5 bases, with 10 bases between them. The CDR3 DNA follows: TGTGCCAGCTCACCAGCGGTAGGGGACGAGCAGTACTTC. Protein: CASSPAVGDEQYF.

The V gene is TRBV7-2, the J gene TRBJ2-4, with TRBD1 identical over 9 bases. V lost 5 bases, J lost 0 bases, and 17 bases stayed unmatched. The CDR3 consists of 20 residues. Germline CDR1 and CDR2: SGHTA and FQGNSA. CDR3 sequence (DNA): TGTGCCAGCAGCGTAAACCGGGACAGGGAGTTCCTCCTAGCCAAAAACATTCAGTACTTC. Amino acids: CASSVNRDREFLLAKNIQYF.

In its sample, this clonotype was seen many times. The V and J genes are TRBV29-1 and TRBJ2-1; 11 positions match TRBD2. V lost 4 bases to trimming and J lost 2 bases; unmatched junction nucleotides: 4. Germline CDR1 is SQVTM and CDR2 is ANQGSEA. CDR3 length: 15 residues. The CDR3: CSVGASGGPYNEQFF. In DNA form, the CDR3 reads TGCAGCGTTGGGGCTAGCGGGGGGCCCTACAATGAGCAGTTCTTC.

This clonotype was seen repeatedly, ten times or more. The genes are TRBV12-3 or TRBV12-4 and TRBJ1-1; no firm D call. The CDR3 has 21 residues. The ends were cut back, 2 bases at V and 0 bases at J, with 28 bases in the middle. The CDR3 sequence is CASSLTGGRTPGRYMNTEAFF. CDR3 bases: TGTGCCAGCAGTTTAACCGGCGGTCGGACCCCCGGACGGTACATGAACACTGAAGCTTTCTTT.

This chain links TRBV7-2 with TRBJ2-7; 7 nucleotides agree with TRBD2. The length of the CDR3 is 14 residues. Trimming removed 5 bases from V and 3 bases from J; junction bases left unmatched: 7. Germline V CDR1 and CDR2: SGHTA, FQGNSA. CDR3 sequence reads: CASSLSGSLYEQYF. The DNA of the CDR3 is TGTGCCAGCAGCCTTAGCGGGTCGCTCTACGAGCAGTACTTC.

The chain joins TRBV5-5 to TRBJ1-1; tentative D call: TRBD1 (5 bases). The CDR3 is made up of 17 amino acids. The germline CDR1 and CDR2 sequences are SGHKS and YYEKEE (reference sequence). The V end lost 1 base, the J end lost 0 bases, and 16 bases lay between the germline ends. The CDR3 region has the DNA TGTGCCAGCAGCTTGAGGGGAGACAGCATCGTGAACACTGAAGCTTTCTTT. It translates to CASSLRGDSIVNTEAFF.

This clonotype showed up just a few times. This chain joins TRBV19 and TRBJ2-2; unclear D gene. The germline V and J ends were trimmed by 4 bases and 1 base, with 10 bases remaining between them. The germline CDR1 and CDR2 sequences are LNHDA and SQIVND (reference sequence). CDR3 length equals 15 residues. The CDR3 protein is CASSTQSLNTGELFF. The CDR3 region has the DNA TGTGCCAGTAGTACACAAAGCCTGAACACCGGGGAGCTGTTTTTT.

This clonotype showed up many times. V gene TRBV5-1 combines with J gene TRBJ2-1, with D possibly TRBD2 on 5 matching bases. The germline V and J ends were trimmed by 2 bases and 4 bases, with 13 bases remaining between them. Germline loops: CDR1 SGHRS, CDR2 YFSETQ. The CDR3 has 15 amino acids. The CDR3 DNA reads TGCGCCAGCAGCTTTACCCCCGGCGGGTACAATGAGCAGTTCTTC. It specifies CASSFTPGGYNEQFF.